These 30 T cell receptor beta chains were all obtained from the same sample, sequenced in a study of T cell repertoires in cytomegalovirus infection. What these receptors recognize is not known. TCRdb re-analysed the reads in MiXCR, keeping a single row per CDR3 protein. The data contain around 800,000 distinct CDR3 sequences, approximately 32% of them seen just once; the ten biggest clones take up roughly an eighth. Sequencing used cultured CD8+ T cells from PBMCs, obtained from culture after CMV antigen stimulation. These receptors were obtained from a human donor in good health (CMV status not recorded). Some clones in this sample may be carry-over from other donors' samples.

This clonotype was picked up many times. CDR3 DNA sequence: TGTGCCAGCAGCCCCCGACTAGCGGGGGTTGAGCAGTTCTTC. Encoded protein: CASSPRLAGVEQFF. The J gene is TRBJ2-1, the V gene TRBV7-6, with 12 bases identical to TRBD2. The germline gives CDR1 SGHVS, CDR2 FNYEAQ. The ends lost 5 bases at V and 9 bases at J; junction bases unmatched: 5. CDR3 size: 14 residues.

This chain uses TRBV24-1 with TRBJ1-1, with a possible D match to TRBD1 (6 bases). CDR1 is KGHDR, CDR2 SFDVKD, per germline. V lost 5 bases to trimming and J lost 11 bases, with 14 bases between them. There are 12 residues in the CDR3. In DNA, the CDR3 is TGTGCCACCAGTGGACAGGCGGAGGAGGCTTTCTTT. Protein product: CATSGQAEEAFF.

V and J are TRBV28 and TRBJ2-1, with D unresolved. Germline CDR1 and CDR2: MDHEN and SYDVKM. The CDR3 spans 15 residues. Trimming pared 7 bases from V and 5 bases from J, leaving 18 bases between. The CDR3 region has the DNA TGTGCCAGCATCCCGGCCGAAGAACCCAACAATGAGCAGTTCTTC. Translated: CASIPAEEPNNEQFF.

Only a few counts were recorded for this clonotype. V usage is TRBV6-5 and J usage is TRBJ2-5; tentatively, D is TRBD2 (5 bases). Trimming shortened V by 5 bases and J by 5 bases, and 18 bases separated the two germline ends. The germline gives CDR1 MNHEY, CDR2 SVGAGI. The CDR3 has 15 residues. CDR3 sequence (DNA): TGTGCCAGCAGTACTTGGGTTCGGGGTGGGGAGACCCAGTACTTC. The encoded protein is CASSTWVRGGETQYF.

The CDR3 reads CASSRGSPLHF. CDR3 DNA: TGTGCCAGCAGCCGCGGGTCACCCCTCCACTTT. This chain links TRBV6-2 or TRBV6-3 with TRBJ1-6, with D unresolved. This CDR3 is 11 amino acids long. V was trimmed by 6 bases and J by 10 bases, leaving 7 bases between them. In germline, CDR1 is MNHEY, CDR2 SVGEGT.

This clonotype was detected ten times or more. The chain employs TRBV4-3 and TRBJ1-1; possible D gene TRBD1, 6 bases. The germline V and J ends were trimmed by 2 bases and 1 base, with 11 bases remaining between them. Germline V lookup: CDR1 LGHNA, CDR2 YSLEER. This CDR3 has 15 amino acids. CDR3 in DNA: TGCGCCAGCAGCCAAAGGGGGAGGGGGAACACTGAAGCTTTCTTT. It specifies CASSQRGRGNTEAFF.

At least ten counts were recorded for this clonotype. The gene calls are TRBV7-6 and TRBJ1-1; D call uncertain. Germline CDR1 reads SGHVS; CDR2 reads FNYEAQ. CDR3 length: 15 amino acids. The V end was cut by 6 bases, the J end by 4 bases, with 18 bases between. The CDR3 reads CASSDPGGVATEAFF. In DNA form, the CDR3 reads TGTGCCAGCAGTGACCCGGGCGGAGTAGCCACTGAAGCTTTCTTT.

Only a few counts were recorded for this clonotype. The chain employs TRBV6-1 and TRBJ2-7; D is perhaps TRBD2 (6 bases). The CDR3 runs 15 residues. CDR1 and CDR2 (germline): MNHNS, SASEGT. V gave up 2 bases and J gave up 5 bases, with 16 bases separating them. The CDR3 region is CASSETGLRGDEQYF. The DNA for the CDR3 is TGTGCCAGCAGTGAAACAGGACTACGCGGGGACGAGCAGTACTTC.

The genes are TRBV7-2 and TRBJ1-5; maybe TRBD1 (5 bases). Germline assignment: CDR1 SGHTA and CDR2 FQGNSA. V was clipped by 1 base and J by 9 bases, with 10 bases between them. CDR3 length equals 13 residues. The CDR3 region has the DNA TGTGCCAGCAGCTTAGAAGGGGCGGGGCCCCAGCATTTT. As protein: CASSLEGAGPQHF.

The chain is built from TRBV19 and TRBJ1-5; the D gene is possibly TRBD2 (5 bases). The DNA end lines up better with TRBJ2-3; the J call may be wrong. The CDR3 length is 14 residues. CDR1 is LNHDA and CDR2 is SQIVND in the germline V gene (reference sequence). CDR3 in amino acids: CASSIWAADQPQYF. In DNA form, the CDR3 reads TGTGCCAGTAGTATATGGGCAGCGGATCAGCCCCAGTATTTT.

Comments on this clonotype: One base away lies a much larger clone, so this may be a sequencing read error. The chain carries TRBV11-2 and TRBJ2-1, with D tentatively TRBD1 (6 bases). V lost 1 base, J lost 5 bases, and 33 bases lay in between. Germline values: CDR1 SGHAT, CDR2 FQNNGV. The CDR3 is made up of 22 amino acids. The CDR3 sequence is CASSLGPVRTGTRFGRHNEQFF. For the CDR3, the DNA is TGTGCCAGCAGCTTAGGGCCCGTCCGCACAGGGACCAGATTCGGTCGCCACAATGAGCAGTTCTTC.

The chain combines TRBV9 with TRBJ2-5, with 10 bases fitting TRBD1. The J segment lost 4 bases and the V segment lost 0 bases, leaving 6 bases of the junction unmatched. The CDR3 sequence is 16 residues long. The germline gives CDR1 SGDLS, CDR2 YYNGEE. CDR3 amino acids: CASSVGQGARGETQYF. The CDR3 DNA reads TGTGCCAGCAGCGTAGGACAGGGGGCGCGGGGAGAGACCCAGTACTTC.

The chain has TRBV29-1 and TRBJ1-2; 10 positions match TRBD1. This CDR3 is built from 13 residues. The germline CDR1 and CDR2 sequences are SQVTM and ANQGSEA. V lost 6 bases, J lost 8 bases, and 9 bases stayed unmatched. The CDR3 region is CSVRTGGIRGYTF. The CDR3 DNA reads TGCAGCGTACGGACAGGGGGTATACGGGGCTACACCTTC.

The chain has TRBV27 and TRBJ2-3; either TRBD1 or TRBD2 may fit D (5 bases each). Germline V gene lookup returns CDR1 MNHEY and CDR2 SMNVEV (reference sequence). The V gene lost 9 bases and the J gene lost 5 bases, with 21 bases spanning the gap. The CDR3 runs to 15 residues. The CDR3 DNA follows: TGTGCCAGTTCCTATCTTGAGGGGCCGGGAGATACGCAGTATTTT. Protein: CASSYLEGPGDTQYF.

This clonotype was picked up a small number of times. The rearrangement joins TRBV7-6 to TRBJ2-5, with TRBD2 matching 12 bases. The CDR3 has 18 amino acids. V was pared by 1 base and J by 1 base, with 7 bases of the junction left unmatched. The germline V gene has CDR1 SGHVS and CDR2 FNYEAQ. CDR3 region: CASSLGTSGTEGQETQYF. Written as DNA, the CDR3 is TGTGCCAGCAGCTTAGGGACTAGCGGGACGGAGGGCCAAGAGACCCAGTACTTC.

This clonotype was seen a handful of times. The rearrangement links TRBV7-9 to TRBJ1-4; D is unclear. With 5 bases removed from V and 3 bases from J, the gap between germline ends came to 10 bases. The CDR3 is 14 residues long. Germline-derived CDR1 and CDR2 are SEHNR and FQNEAQ (reference sequence). The CDR3 bases are TGTGCCAGCAGCCTATTGCGGGCTAATGAAAAACTGTTTTTT. Protein sequence: CASSLLRANEKLFF.

J is TRBJ1-6 and V is TRBV12-3 or TRBV12-4; TRBD1 matches 8 bases. This CDR3 contains 19 residues. V was clipped by 6 bases and J by 1 base; unmatched bases: 14. The CDR3 spells CASRERTGNRYSYNSPLHF. In nucleotides, the CDR3 is TGTGCCAGCAGGGAGAGGACAGGGAATAGGTATTCCTATAATTCACCCCTCCACTTT.

The chain carries TRBV4-1 and TRBJ2-2; 9 bases line up with TRBD2. CDR3 length: 14 amino acids. The trim removed 6 bases at V and 3 bases at J, leaving 2 bases unmatched. CDR1 and CDR2 from the germline V gene are MGHRA and YSYEKL. DNA for the CDR3: TGCGCCAGCAGAGCGGGGGGCCACACCGGGGAGCTGTTTTTT. It codes for CASRAGGHTGELFF.

The J gene is TRBJ2-2, the V gene TRBV15; D is uncertain. Deletions cut 3 bases from V and 6 bases from J, with 8 bases between. The CDR3 has 13 residues. Germline V gene lookup returns CDR1 LNHNV and CDR2 YYDKDF (reference sequence). CDR3 loop: CATSSGGAGELFF. The CDR3 DNA sequence: TGTGCCACCAGCAGTGGTGGGGCCGGGGAGCTGTTTTTT.

As to this clonotype: A read error may account for a junction end that differs from germline. The rearrangement uses TRBV4-1 and TRBJ2-7, with 8 bases lining up with TRBD2. Looked up from germline, CDR1 is MGHRA and CDR2 is YSYEKL. The CDR3 sequence is 13 residues long. CDR3 sequence reads: CASSQGLADEQYF. The DNA of the CDR3 is TGTGCCAGCAGCCAAGGACTAGCAGACGAGCAGTACTTC.

In this sample, this clonotype turned up a few times. This chain joins TRBV11-2 and TRBJ1-1, with D tentatively TRBD1 (6 bases). The CDR3 extends over 12 amino acids. V was pared by 7 bases and J by 8 bases, with 14 bases between. From germline, CDR1 is SGHAT and CDR2 FQNNGV. CDR3 region: CASTQGGGEAFF. For the CDR3, the DNA is TGTGCCAGCACCCAAGGGGGGGGGGAAGCTTTCTTT.

This chain connects TRBV10-3 to TRBJ2-6; the match to TRBD1 covers 7 bases. Per the germline V gene, CDR1 is ENHRY and CDR2 is SYGVKD. CDR3 length: 17 residues. V shed 11 bases and J 0 bases; nucleotides not matched to a gene: 13. The CDR3 coding sequence is TGTGCCTCCCTCCTCCGGGACAGCGACTCTGGGGCCAACGTCCTGACTTTC. Its translation is CASLLRDSDSGANVLTF.

This chain uses TRBV7-6 with TRBJ2-2, with 7 positions matching TRBD1. This CDR3 spans 15 amino acids. The V segment lost 5 bases and the J segment 1 base; nucleotides outside the gene matches: 4. Germline CDR1 is SGHVS and CDR2 is FNYEAQ. The CDR3 DNA reads as TGTGCCAGCAGCCGACGACAGGGGAACACCGGGGAGCTGTTTTTT. Its protein product is CASSRRQGNTGELFF. Full variable domain (remainder filled in from reference TRBV7-6 and TRBJ2-2): GAGVSQSPRYKVTKRGQDVALRCDPISGHVSLYWYRQALGQGPEFLTYFNYEAQQDKSGLPNDRFSAERPEGSISTLTIQRTEQRDSAMYRCASSRRQGNTGELFFGEGSRLTVL.

Worth noting for this clonotype: The junction differs from germline at one of its ends, possibly a read error. This chain joins TRBV7-2 and TRBJ2-1; TRBD1 might be the D (5 bases). Looked up from germline, CDR1 is SGHTA and CDR2 is FQGNSA. The CDR3 has 16 amino acids. For the CDR3, the DNA is TGTGCCAGCAACTTAAGACCCAGGGAAGGGTACAATGAGCAGTTCTTC. This sequence encodes CASNLRPREGYNEQFF.

In this sample, this clonotype turned up many times. This chain connects TRBV28 to TRBJ1-1; 7 nucleotides agree with TRBD1. Losses at the gene ends were 5 bases for V and 3 bases for J; bases not matched to a gene: 6. The CDR3 is made up of 14 amino acids. The germline CDR1 and CDR2 sequences are MDHEN and SYDVKM. The CDR3 loop is CASSIPGQYTEAFF. In nucleotides, the CDR3 is TGTGCCAGCAGTATACCGGGACAGTACACTGAAGCTTTCTTT. The whole variable domain, filled in from reference TRBV28 and TRBJ1-1, reads DVKVTQSSRYLVKRTGEKVFLECVQDMDHENMFWYRQDPGLGLRLIYFSYDVKMKEKGDIPEGYSVSREKKERFSLILESASTNQTSMYLCASSIPGQYTEAFFGQGTRLTVV.

Many counts were recorded for this clonotype. The rearrangement uses TRBV6-1 and TRBJ2-7; perhaps D is TRBD1 or TRBD2 (6 bases each). The CDR3 totals 14 residues. V was clipped by 4 bases and J by 1 base, with 11 bases between them. Germline CDR1 and CDR2: MNHNS and SASEGT. CDR3 in amino acids: CASSVGGSSYEQYF. In DNA form, the CDR3 reads TGTGCCAGCAGTGTAGGGGGGAGTTCCTACGAGCAGTACTTC.

The J gene is TRBJ1-2, the V gene TRBV2, with 7 bases matching TRBD1. Germline CDR1 is SNHLY and CDR2 is FYNNEI. Germline trimming cut 8 bases from V and 0 bases from J; bases unmatched to any gene: 18. The length of the CDR3 is 18 residues. The CDR3 DNA reads TGTGCCAGCCCCGGGAACCGACAGGGATCGATCCCTAACTATGGCTACACCTTC. Protein product: CASPGNRQGSIPNYGYTF.

The chain combines TRBV3-1 with TRBJ1-2; D gene unclear. The CDR3 runs to 16 residues. Trimming left V 6 bases short and J 4 bases short, with 21 bases between. Germline V gives CDR1 LGHDT, CDR2 YNNKEL (reference sequence). CDR3 sequence reads: CASRPSDGYNLYGYTF. The DNA of the CDR3 is TGTGCCAGCAGACCCTCGGACGGATATAATCTCTATGGCTACACCTTC.

The chain couples TRBV5-8 to TRBJ2-7; D not resolved. Germline CDR1 reads SGHTS; CDR2 reads YDEGEE. The V end lost 0 bases, the J end lost 2 bases, and 9 bases lay between the germline ends. This CDR3 contains 14 residues. The CDR3 DNA follows: TGTGCCAGCAGCTTGGTTGGCAGCGCCTACGAGCAGTACTTC. It encodes CASSLVGSAYEQYF.

This clonotype was counted only a few times. The CDR3 protein is CATSSGTGESPLHF. DNA for the CDR3: TGTGCCACCTCTTCCGGGACAGGAGAGTCACCCCTCCACTTT. This chain joins TRBV11-2 and TRBJ1-6; 8 bases map to TRBD1. V lost 10 bases, J lost 10 bases, and 12 bases stayed unmatched. This CDR3 contains 14 residues. Germline V gives CDR1 SGHAT, CDR2 FQNNGV.